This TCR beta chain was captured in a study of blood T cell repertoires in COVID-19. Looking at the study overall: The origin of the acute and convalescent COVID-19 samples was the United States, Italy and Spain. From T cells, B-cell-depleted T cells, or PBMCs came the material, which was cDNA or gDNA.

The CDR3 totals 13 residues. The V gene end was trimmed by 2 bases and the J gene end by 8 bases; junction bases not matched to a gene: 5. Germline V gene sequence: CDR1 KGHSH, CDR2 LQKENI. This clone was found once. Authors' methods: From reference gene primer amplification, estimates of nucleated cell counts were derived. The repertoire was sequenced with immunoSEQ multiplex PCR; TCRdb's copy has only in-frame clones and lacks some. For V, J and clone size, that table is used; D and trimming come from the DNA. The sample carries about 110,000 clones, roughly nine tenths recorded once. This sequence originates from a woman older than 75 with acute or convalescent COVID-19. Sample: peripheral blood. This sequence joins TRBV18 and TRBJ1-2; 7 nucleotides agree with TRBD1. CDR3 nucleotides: TGTGCCAGCTCACCAGGGCAGGGGGACGGCTACACCTTC. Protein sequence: CASSPGQGDGYTF.